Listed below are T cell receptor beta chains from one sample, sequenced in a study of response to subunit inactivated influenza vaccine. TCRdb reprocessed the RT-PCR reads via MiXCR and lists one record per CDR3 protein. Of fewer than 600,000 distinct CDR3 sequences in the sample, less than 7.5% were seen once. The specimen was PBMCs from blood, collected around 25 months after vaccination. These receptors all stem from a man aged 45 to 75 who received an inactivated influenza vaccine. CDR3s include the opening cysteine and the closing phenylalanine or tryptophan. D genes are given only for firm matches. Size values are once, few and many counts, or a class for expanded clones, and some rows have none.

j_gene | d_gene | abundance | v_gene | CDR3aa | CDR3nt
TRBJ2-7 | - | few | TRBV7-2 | CASSLTGGGTYEQYF | TGTGCCAGCAGCTTAACCGGAGGGGGGACCTACGAGCAGTACTTC
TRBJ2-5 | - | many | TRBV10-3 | CAISDGGPETQYF | TGTGCCATCAGTGATGGGGGACCAGAGACCCAGTACTTC
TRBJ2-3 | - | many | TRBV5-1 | CASSPGLLGADTQYF | TGCGCCAGCAGCCCGGGACTCCTTGGGGCAGATACGCAGTATTTT
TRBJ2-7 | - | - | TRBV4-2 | CASSQDVGEQYF | TGTGCCAGCAGCCAAGATGTCGGCGAGCAGTACTTC
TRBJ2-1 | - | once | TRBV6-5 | CASSYSWTGNKQFF | TGTGCCAGCAGTTACTCGTGGACGGGGAATAAGCAGTTCTTC
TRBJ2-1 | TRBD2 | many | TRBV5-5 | CASSSPGLAGTYNEQFF | TGTGCCAGCAGCTCTCCGGGACTAGCGGGGACCTACAATGAGCAGTTCTTC
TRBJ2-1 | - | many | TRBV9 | CASSASYNEQFF | TGTGCCAGCAGCGCCTCCTACAATGAGCAGTTCTTC
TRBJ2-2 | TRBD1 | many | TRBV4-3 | CASSGAGDRGLGTGELFF | TGCGCCAGCAGCGGTGCCGGGGACAGGGGGCTCGGCACCGGGGAGCTGTTTTTT
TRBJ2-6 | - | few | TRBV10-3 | CAISDGGAGANVLTF | TGTGCCATCAGTGATGGCGGCGCTGGGGCCAACGTCCTGACTTTC
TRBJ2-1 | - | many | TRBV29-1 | CSVDPGLYEQFF | TGCAGCGTGGATCCGGGGCTTTATGAGCAGTTCTTC
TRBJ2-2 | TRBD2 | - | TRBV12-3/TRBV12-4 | CASRTSGTVGELFF | TGTGCCAGCAGGACTAGCGGGACCGTCGGGGAGCTGTTTTTT
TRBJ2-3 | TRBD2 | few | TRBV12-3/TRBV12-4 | CASTSGSKADTQYF | TGTGCCAGTACTAGCGGGAGTAAGGCAGATACGCAGTATTTT
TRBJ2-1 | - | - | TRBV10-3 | CAISDKAASSYNEQFF | TGTGCCATCAGTGACAAAGCGGCTAGCTCCTACAATGAGCAGTTCTTC
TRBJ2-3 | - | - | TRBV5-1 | CASSLQGGRTDTQYF | TGCGCCAGCAGCTTACAGGGAGGGAGGACAGATACGCAGTATTTT
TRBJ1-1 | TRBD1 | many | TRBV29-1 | CSGQGIPLNTEAFF | TGCAGCGGACAGGGAATCCCCTTGAACACTGAAGCTTTCTTT
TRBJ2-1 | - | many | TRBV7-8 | CASSLNSGNNEQFF | TGTGCCAGCAGCTTAAACTCAGGAAACAATGAGCAGTTCTTC
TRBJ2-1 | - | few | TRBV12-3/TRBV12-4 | CASSLAVAGFGFF | TGTGCCAGCAGTTTAGCAGTGGCCGGTTTTGGGTTCTTC
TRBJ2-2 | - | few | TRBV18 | CASSPKRVNTGELFF | TGTGCCAGCTCTCCGAAACGAGTGAACACCGGGGAGCTGTTTTTT
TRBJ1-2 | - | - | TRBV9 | CASSAHPGDYGYTF | TGTGCCAGCAGCGCTCACCCGGGGGACTATGGCTACACCTTC
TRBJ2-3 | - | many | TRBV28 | CASSPQEDTQYF | TGTGCCAGCAGCCCACAGGAGGATACGCAGTATTTT
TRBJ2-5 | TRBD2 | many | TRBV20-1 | CSARDAGGEETQYF | TGCAGTGCTAGAGATGCGGGGGGCGAAGAGACCCAGTACTTC
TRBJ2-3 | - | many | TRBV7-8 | CASSLVWSSTDTQYF | TGTGCCAGCAGCTTAGTGTGGTCTAGCACAGATACGCAGTATTTT
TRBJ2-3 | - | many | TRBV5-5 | CASSSTWDNWADTQYF | TGTGCCAGCAGCTCGACTTGGGACAACTGGGCAGATACGCAGTATTTT
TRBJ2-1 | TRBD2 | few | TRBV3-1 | CASSQEVVAGNNEQFF | TGTGCCAGCAGCCAAGAGGTGGTAGCGGGAAATAATGAGCAGTTCTTC
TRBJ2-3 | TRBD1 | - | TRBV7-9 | CASSPRDRETDTQYF | TGTGCCAGCAGCCCCCGGGACAGGGAAACAGATACGCAGTATTTT
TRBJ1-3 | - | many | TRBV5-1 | CASSFQSGNTIYF | TGCGCCAGCAGCTTTCAATCCGGAAACACCATATATTTT
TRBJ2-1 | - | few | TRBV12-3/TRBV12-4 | CASRQGLSEQFF | TGTGCCAGCAGACAGGGACTCTCTGAGCAGTTCTTC
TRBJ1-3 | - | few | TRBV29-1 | CSVSTGTGNTIYF | TGCAGCGTTTCGACAGGAACAGGAAACACCATATATTTT
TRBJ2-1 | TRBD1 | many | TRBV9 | CASSVDRASYNEQFF | TGTGCCAGCAGCGTGGACAGGGCTTCCTACAATGAGCAGTTCTTC
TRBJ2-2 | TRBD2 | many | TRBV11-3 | CASSAFLGRSSGSANTGELFF | TGTGCCAGCAGCGCCTTCTTGGGGCGGAGTAGCGGGAGCGCTAACACCGGGGAGCTGTTTTTT
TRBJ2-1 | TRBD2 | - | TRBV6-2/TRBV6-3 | CASAGTSGSYNEQFF | TGTGCCAGCGCGGGGACTAGCGGGAGCTACAATGAGCAGTTCTTC
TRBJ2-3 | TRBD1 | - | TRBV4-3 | CASSPEWGQDSDTQYF | TGCGCCAGCAGCCCCGAGTGGGGACAGGATTCAGATACGCAGTATTTT
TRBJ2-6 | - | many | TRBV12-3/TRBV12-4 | CASSFAGGSGANVLTF | TGTGCCAGCAGTTTCGCAGGTGGCTCTGGGGCCAACGTCCTGACTTTC
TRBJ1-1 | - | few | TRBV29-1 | CSVDLGIGEAFF | TGCAGCGTTGATCTGGGGATCGGAGAAGCTTTCTTT
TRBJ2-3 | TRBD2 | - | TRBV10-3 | CAIARLAGGPSLNTQYF | TGTGCCATCGCGAGGCTAGCGGGAGGGCCGAGCCTAAATACGCAGTATTTT
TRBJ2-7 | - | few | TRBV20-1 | CSARDVTASYEQYF | TGCAGTGCTAGAGATGTAACGGCCTCCTACGAGCAGTACTTC
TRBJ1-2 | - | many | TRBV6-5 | CASSYGTPDGYTF | TGTGCCAGCAGTTACGGGACCCCGGATGGCTACACCTTC
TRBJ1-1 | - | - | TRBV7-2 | CASSLAGRLNTEAFF | TGTGCCAGCAGCTTAGCCGGACGGTTGAACACTGAAGCTTTCTTT
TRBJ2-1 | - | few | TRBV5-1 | CASSPKDSSYNEQFF | TGCGCCAGCAGCCCGAAGGATAGCTCCTACAATGAGCAGTTCTTC
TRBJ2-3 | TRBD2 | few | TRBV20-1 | CSGTGGFTDTQYF | TGCAGTGGGACGGGGGGGTTCACAGATACGCAGTATTTT
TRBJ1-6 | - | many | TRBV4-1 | CASSQDLGPAGSPLHF | TGCGCCAGCAGCCAAGATCTGGGTCCTGCTGGTTCACCCCTCCACTTT
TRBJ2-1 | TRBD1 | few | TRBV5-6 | CASSFLAGTGGYNEQFF | TGTGCCAGCAGCTTTCTAGCCGGGACAGGGGGCTACAATGAGCAGTTCTTC
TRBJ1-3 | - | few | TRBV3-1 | CASSSPASGNTIYF | TGTGCCAGCAGCTCTCCGGCGAGCGGAAACACCATATATTTT
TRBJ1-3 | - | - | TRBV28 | CASSLTGRVGNTIYF | TGTGCCAGCAGTTTAACGGGACGGGTTGGAAACACCATATATTTT
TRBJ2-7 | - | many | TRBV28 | CASSYPGQSYEQYF | TGTGCCAGCAGTTACCCCGGACAGTCCTACGAGCAGTACTTC
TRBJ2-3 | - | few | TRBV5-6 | CASSLASGRPDTQYF | TGTGCCAGCAGCTTGGCCAGTGGGCGCCCAGATACGCAGTATTTT
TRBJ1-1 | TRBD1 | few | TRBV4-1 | CASSQETGDTEAFF | TGCGCCAGCAGCCAGGAAACAGGGGACACTGAAGCTTTCTTT
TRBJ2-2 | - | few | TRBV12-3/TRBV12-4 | CASSLDGQGSGELFF | TGTGCCAGCAGTTTAGACGGTCAGGGGTCCGGGGAGCTGTTTTTT
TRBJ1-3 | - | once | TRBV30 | CAWSEGSSTIYF | TGTGCCTGGAGTGAGGGTTCAAGCACCATATATTTT
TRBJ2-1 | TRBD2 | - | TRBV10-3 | CAITRTSGGDEQFF | TGTGCCATCACCCGGACTAGCGGGGGGGATGAGCAGTTCTTC
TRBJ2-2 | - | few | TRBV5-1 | CASSYLRGNTGELFF | TGCGCCAGCAGCTACCTACGTGGAAACACCGGGGAGCTGTTTTTT
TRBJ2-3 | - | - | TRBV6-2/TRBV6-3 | CASSRITDTQYF | TGTGCCAGCAGCCGGATCACAGATACGCAGTATTTT